The rows below give T cell receptor beta chains drawn from one sample of a study of blood T cell repertoires in COVID-19. Measured with immunoSEQ multiplex PCR; TCRdb has only the in-frame clones, and not every one. This table holds under 200,000 clones, about 80% found once. Sequenced: PBMCs or T cells enriched from blood (not recorded which). Receptors originate from a woman aged 60 to 75 with acute COVID-19. Each CDR3 is given with its conserved first and last residue. A D gene is named only where the DNA matches it firmly. Part of the rows lack a size; the others show once, few, many or a class for expanded clones.

abundance: .
j_gene: TRBJ2-5
d_gene: TRBD2
v_gene: TRBV6-2/TRBV6-3
CDR3nt: TGTGCCAGCAGTTACGGTAGTCCAGCGGGGGGGCAGGAGACCCAGTACTTC
CDR3aa: CASSYGSPAGGQETQYF

abundance: .
j_gene: TRBJ2-1
d_gene: .
v_gene: TRBV7-2
CDR3nt: TGTGCCAGCAGCTTAGGAGGAGAGCAGTTCTTC
CDR3aa: CASSLGGEQFF

abundance: few
j_gene: TRBJ2-1
d_gene: TRBD2
v_gene: TRBV11-3
CDR3nt: TGTGCCAGCAGCCCTCCGGGACTAGCGGCCCCTACCAGGGATGAGCAGTTCTTC
CDR3aa: CASSPPGLAAPTRDEQFF

abundance: .
j_gene: TRBJ2-1
d_gene: .
v_gene: TRBV9
CDR3nt: TGTGCCAGCAGCGTAGGAGTGGGACTTTACAATGAGCAGTTCTTC
CDR3aa: CASSVGVGLYNEQFF

abundance: .
j_gene: TRBJ1-4
d_gene: TRBD1
v_gene: TRBV9
CDR3nt: TGTGCCAGCAGTACGGGACAGGGTAATGAAAAACTGTTTTTT
CDR3aa: CASSTGQGNEKLFF

abundance: .
j_gene: TRBJ1-6
d_gene: .
v_gene: TRBV3-1/TRBV3-2
CDR3nt: TGTGCCAGCAGCCAAGGGGACACCAATTCACCCCTCCACTTT
CDR3aa: CASSQGDTNSPLHF

abundance: once
j_gene: TRBJ2-3
d_gene: TRBD2
v_gene: TRBV9
CDR3nt: TGTGCCAGCAGCCAGAATAGCGGGCCCACAGATACGCAGTATTTT
CDR3aa: CASSQNSGPTDTQYF

abundance: .
j_gene: TRBJ2-5
d_gene: .
v_gene: TRBV10-1
CDR3nt: TGCGCCAGTCCTAATTGGAGGAAAGAGACCCAGTACTTC
CDR3aa: CASPNWRKETQYF

abundance: .
j_gene: TRBJ2-2
d_gene: .
v_gene: TRBV9
CDR3nt: TGTGCCAGCAGCCCAACAGCGGCCTTGAACACCGGGGAGCTGTTTTTT
CDR3aa: CASSPTAALNTGELFF

abundance: .
j_gene: TRBJ2-5
d_gene: .
v_gene: TRBV19
CDR3nt: TGTGCCAGTAGTATAAGGCGGGGGACAGGTCAGGAGACCCAGTACTTC
CDR3aa: CASSIRRGTGQETQYF

abundance: once
j_gene: TRBJ1-2
d_gene: TRBD1
v_gene: TRBV7-2
CDR3nt: TGTGCCAGCAGCCGCCCGGACAGGGGAGGCTATGGCTACACCTTC
CDR3aa: CASSRPDRGGYGYTF

abundance: .
j_gene: TRBJ1-1
d_gene: TRBD1
v_gene: TRBV11-3
CDR3nt: TGTGCCAGCAGCTGGACAGGAGTCACTGAAGCTTTCTTT
CDR3aa: CASSWTGVTEAFF

abundance: .
j_gene: TRBJ1-5
d_gene: .
v_gene: TRBV28
CDR3nt: TGTGCCAGCGGACAGAGCCATAGCGGGAATCAGCCCCAGCATTTT
CDR3aa: CASGQSHSGNQPQHF

abundance: .
j_gene: TRBJ2-3
d_gene: TRBD2
v_gene: TRBV5-5
CDR3nt: TGTGCCAGCAGCCCCAGACTAGCGGGAGGGCCTTCAGATACGCAGTATTTT
CDR3aa: CASSPRLAGGPSDTQYF

abundance: once
j_gene: TRBJ1-3
d_gene: TRBD1
v_gene: TRBV29-1
CDR3nt: TGCAGCGTCGGGGACAGGGCCCTCTCTGGAAACACCATATATTTT
CDR3aa: CSVGDRALSGNTIYF

abundance: .
j_gene: TRBJ2-2
d_gene: .
v_gene: TRBV7-9
CDR3nt: TGTGCCAGCAGTCCTAGGGGCCCCGGCACCTCGGTAGGGGAGCTGTTTTTT
CDR3aa: CASSPRGPGTSVGELFF

abundance: .
j_gene: TRBJ2-1
d_gene: .
v_gene: TRBV28
CDR3nt: TGTGCCAGCAGTTTAAGCCTAACTCAGCAGTTCTTC
CDR3aa: CASSLSLTQQFF

abundance: .
j_gene: TRBJ2-1
d_gene: TRBD2
v_gene: TRBV6-2/TRBV6-3
CDR3nt: TGTGCCAGCAGTACCTCCGGGACTAGCTGGGATGAGCAGTTCTTC
CDR3aa: CASSTSGTSWDEQFF

abundance: .
j_gene: TRBJ1-5
d_gene: .
v_gene: TRBV5-1
CDR3nt: TGCGCCAGCAGCTACGGTGAGTTTAGCAATCAGCCCCAGCATTTT
CDR3aa: CASSYGEFSNQPQHF

abundance: .
j_gene: TRBJ2-3
d_gene: TRBD2
v_gene: TRBV4-3
CDR3nt: TGCGCCAGCAGCCATCTGACTAGCGGGAGTGGTGATACGCAGTATTTT
CDR3aa: CASSHLTSGSGDTQYF

abundance: .
j_gene: TRBJ2-7
d_gene: TRBD1
v_gene: TRBV20-1
CDR3nt: TGCAGTGCTAGTCATCCCGGGACAGGATCCTACGAGCAGTACTTC
CDR3aa: CSASHPGTGSYEQYF

abundance: .
j_gene: TRBJ2-3
d_gene: TRBD1
v_gene: TRBV3-1/TRBV3-2
CDR3nt: TGTGCCAGCAGCCGTCCCACCGGGACAGGGGTTACAGATACGCAGTATTTT
CDR3aa: CASSRPTGTGVTDTQYF

abundance: .
j_gene: TRBJ2-3
d_gene: .
v_gene: TRBV5-6
CDR3nt: TGTGCCAGCAGCCAGGTGGGGAGGGGGACGCCCGCCGGAGATACGCAGTATTTT
CDR3aa: CASSQVGRGTPAGDTQYF

abundance: .
j_gene: TRBJ2-7
d_gene: TRBD2
v_gene: TRBV30
CDR3nt: TGTGCCTGGAGTGCCCCTGGGACTAGCGGGCGCGAGCAGTACTTC
CDR3aa: CAWSAPGTSGREQYF

abundance: .
j_gene: TRBJ2-6
d_gene: .
v_gene: TRBV5-1
CDR3nt: TGCGCCAGCAGCCCCTTACAGGCCTCTGGGGCCAACGTCCTGACTTTC
CDR3aa: CASSPLQASGANVLTF

abundance: .
j_gene: TRBJ1-1
d_gene: .
v_gene: TRBV9
CDR3nt: TGTGCCAGCAGCGTAGGGGGTAGGACTACGAACACTGAAGCTTTCTTT
CDR3aa: CASSVGGRTTNTEAFF

abundance: .
j_gene: TRBJ2-1
d_gene: TRBD1
v_gene: TRBV18
CDR3nt: TGTGCCAGCTCACCCGGACAGGGAACATACAATGAGCAGTTCTTC
CDR3aa: CASSPGQGTYNEQFF

abundance: .
j_gene: TRBJ1-3
d_gene: .
v_gene: TRBV4-2
CDR3nt: TGTGCCAGCAGCCAAGGGAGAGGGGGTTTCTCTGGAAACACCATATATTTT
CDR3aa: CASSQGRGGFSGNTIYF

abundance: .
j_gene: TRBJ2-1
d_gene: TRBD1
v_gene: TRBV10-3
CDR3nt: TGTGCCATCAGTGAGACAGGGGGCCCGTACAATGAGCAGTTCTTC
CDR3aa: CAISETGGPYNEQFF

abundance: .
j_gene: TRBJ2-1
d_gene: .
v_gene: TRBV18
CDR3nt: TGTGCCAGCTCACCCCAGGGGTATGAGCAGTTCTTC
CDR3aa: CASSPQGYEQFF

abundance: .
j_gene: TRBJ2-7
d_gene: .
v_gene: TRBV11-3
CDR3nt: TGTGCCAGCAGCTCCCCTCGGAGCCAAGGCGTGCAGTACTTC
CDR3aa: CASSSPRSQGVQYF

abundance: few
j_gene: TRBJ1-3
d_gene: .
v_gene: TRBV2
CDR3nt: TGTGCCAGCAGGCTCGGGGGTCCTGGAAACACCATATATTTT
CDR3aa: CASRLGGPGNTIYF

abundance: .
j_gene: TRBJ2-1
d_gene: .
v_gene: TRBV4-3
CDR3nt: TGCGCCAGCAGCCAAGACGGATCCAGGGGTTCCTACAATGAGCAGTTCTTC
CDR3aa: CASSQDGSRGSYNEQFF

abundance: .
j_gene: TRBJ2-7
d_gene: TRBD2
v_gene: TRBV13
CDR3nt: TGTGCCAGCAGCTTACCCCCGGGACTAGCGGGGACCTACGAGCAGTACTTC
CDR3aa: CASSLPPGLAGTYEQYF

abundance: .
j_gene: TRBJ2-3
d_gene: .
v_gene: TRBV10-2
CDR3nt: TGCGCCAGCAGTGACCCCCCTATTGCGGATACGCAGTATTTT
CDR3aa: CASSDPPIADTQYF

abundance: .
j_gene: TRBJ1-2
d_gene: .
v_gene: TRBV10-2
CDR3nt: TGCGCCAGCAGTGAATCGACACCTAACTATGGCTACACCTTC
CDR3aa: CASSESTPNYGYTF

abundance: .
j_gene: TRBJ1-5
d_gene: .
v_gene: TRBV3-1/TRBV3-2
CDR3nt: TGTGCCAGCAGCCAAGAAGCCGGGGGCAATCAGCCCCAGCATTTT
CDR3aa: CASSQEAGGNQPQHF

abundance: .
j_gene: TRBJ1-6
d_gene: TRBD1
v_gene: TRBV4-3
CDR3nt: TGCGCCAGCAGTCTCGGGACAGGGGGATCACCCCTCCACTTT
CDR3aa: CASSLGTGGSPLHF

abundance: few
j_gene: TRBJ2-3
d_gene: TRBD2
v_gene: TRBV5-6
CDR3nt: TGTGCCAGCAGCACCATGTCGGGGGGTACAGATACGCAGTATTTT
CDR3aa: CASSTMSGGTDTQYF

abundance: few
j_gene: TRBJ2-1
d_gene: TRBD2
v_gene: TRBV9
CDR3nt: TGTGCCAGCAGCGTAGCACTAGCGTTGAACAATGAGCAGTTCTTC
CDR3aa: CASSVALALNNEQFF

abundance: .
j_gene: TRBJ2-2
d_gene: .
v_gene: TRBV5-1
CDR3nt: TGCGCCAGCAGCTTGGGGCTAGCTGACACCGGGGAGCTGTTTTTT
CDR3aa: CASSLGLADTGELFF

abundance: .
j_gene: TRBJ1-1
d_gene: TRBD1
v_gene: TRBV4-3
CDR3nt: TGCGCCAGCAGCCAAGGCCATCTTCAGGGGGTCCCTGAAGCTTTCTTT
CDR3aa: CASSQGHLQGVPEAFF

abundance: .
j_gene: TRBJ1-2
d_gene: TRBD1
v_gene: TRBV19
CDR3nt: TGTGCCAGTAGTACAACGGGACAGGGGAGTTTAGGCTACACCTTC
CDR3aa: CASSTTGQGSLGYTF

abundance: few
j_gene: TRBJ1-1
d_gene: .
v_gene: TRBV15
CDR3nt: TGTGCCACCAGCAGAGAGAGGGTCCTGGGTGCTGAAGCTTTCTTT
CDR3aa: CATSRERVLGAEAFF

abundance: .
j_gene: TRBJ2-7
d_gene: .
v_gene: TRBV7-2
CDR3nt: TGTGCCAGCAGCCCACCTGGGGCCTGGGAGCAGTACTTC
CDR3aa: CASSPPGAWEQYF

abundance: .
j_gene: TRBJ2-7
d_gene: .
v_gene: TRBV20-1
CDR3nt: TGCAGTGCTAGAGATCCCCCGGAGCAGTACTTC
CDR3aa: CSARDPPEQYF

abundance: once
j_gene: TRBJ1-3
d_gene: .
v_gene: TRBV3-1/TRBV3-2
CDR3nt: TGTGCCAGCAGCCAGGCGGACACCCTCTCTGGAAACACCATATATTTT
CDR3aa: CASSQADTLSGNTIYF

abundance: .
j_gene: TRBJ1-4
d_gene: TRBD1
v_gene: TRBV5-1
CDR3nt: TGCGCCAGCAGCTTGACCCCGGGACAGGGTGAAAAACTGTTTTTT
CDR3aa: CASSLTPGQGEKLFF

abundance: .
j_gene: TRBJ2-7
d_gene: TRBD1
v_gene: TRBV4-2
CDR3nt: TGTGCCAGCAGCCAAGATGGGACAGGGGACGACGAGCAGTACTTC
CDR3aa: CASSQDGTGDDEQYF

abundance: .
j_gene: TRBJ2-2
d_gene: TRBD2
v_gene: TRBV10-1
CDR3nt: TGCGCCAGCAGTCCGACTAGCGGGGGCACCGGGGAGCTGTTTTTT
CDR3aa: CASSPTSGGTGELFF

abundance: .
j_gene: TRBJ2-3
d_gene: .
v_gene: TRBV9
CDR3nt: TGTGCCAGCAGCGCTCGCGTTGTCCTAGGTACGCAGTATTTT
CDR3aa: CASSARVVLGTQYF

abundance: .
j_gene: TRBJ2-7
d_gene: TRBD2
v_gene: TRBV30
CDR3nt: TGTGCCTGGAGACTAGCGGGAGCTACCTACGAGCAGTACTTC
CDR3aa: CAWRLAGATYEQYF

abundance: few
j_gene: TRBJ2-1
d_gene: .
v_gene: TRBV7-9
CDR3nt: TGTGCCAGCAGCTTAGCGATTGAGGAGCAGTTCTTC
CDR3aa: CASSLAIEEQFF

abundance: .
j_gene: TRBJ1-6
d_gene: .
v_gene: TRBV7-9
CDR3nt: TGTGCCAGCAGCTTAACGGGGGTAGGGATTATTAATTCACCCCTCCACTTT
CDR3aa: CASSLTGVGIINSPLHF

abundance: .
j_gene: TRBJ2-1
d_gene: TRBD1
v_gene: TRBV20-1
CDR3nt: TGCAGTGCTAGTGGACAGGGGAATGAGCAGTTCTTC
CDR3aa: CSASGQGNEQFF

abundance: .
j_gene: TRBJ1-2
d_gene: TRBD1
v_gene: TRBV28
CDR3nt: TGTGCCAGCACCATAGGAACAGGGGTTCGGGGCTACACCTTC
CDR3aa: CASTIGTGVRGYTF

abundance: .
j_gene: TRBJ1-5
d_gene: .
v_gene: TRBV18
CDR3nt: TGTGCCAGCTCACCACCTTCTACCACACGGGGGGCCCAGCATTTT
CDR3aa: CASSPPSTTRGAQHF